These 27 T cell receptor beta chains were sequenced from one sample in a study of T cells in Graves' hyperthyroidism and ophthalmopathy. From RNA transcripts, TCR beta CDR3 regions were amplified. RT-PCR in the first round (using the HTBI primer set) targeted the TCR CDR3. TCRdb reprocessed the multiplex PCR reads with MiXCR, giving one entry per CDR3 protein. The sample shows about 640,000 distinct CDR3 sequences, less than 25% of them seen only once. Sequenced input: blood. These receptors all come from a man younger than 45 with Graves' ophthalmopathy.

As regards this clonotype: A clone one base away is much larger, so this may be a read error. V gene TRBV11-2 combines with J gene TRBJ2-2; 9 nucleotides line up with TRBD2. Germline values: CDR1 SGHAT, CDR2 FQNNGV. The length of the CDR3 is 14 residues. The CDR3 spells CASSFLAGDGVLFF. In nucleotides, the CDR3 is TGTGCCAGCAGCTTTTTAGCGGGGGACGGGGTGCTGTTTTTT.

This clonotype was found a few times. The V gene is TRBV7-2, the J gene TRBJ2-3, with D possibly called TRBD1 or TRBD2 (6 bases each). Trimming stripped 5 bases from V and 14 bases from J, with 17 bases between. CDR1 is SGHTA and CDR2 is FQGNSA in the germline V gene. The CDR3 is 12 residues long. The CDR3 region has the DNA TGTGCCAGCAGCACCCCGGGGGCACACCCGTATTTT. Amino acid sequence: CASSTPGAHPYF.

This clonotype was seen a few times. This chain uses TRBV4-2 with TRBJ2-5; D unclear. Trimming left V 0 bases short and J 5 bases short, with 10 bases between. The germline CDR1 and CDR2 sequences are LGHNA and YNFKEQ. The CDR3 is 14 residues long. CDR3 DNA sequence: TGTGCCAGCAGCCAAGATTGGCTTGACGAGACCCAGTACTTC. This codes for CASSQDWLDETQYF.

This clonotype has more than one count but fewer than ten. This chain links TRBV5-5 with TRBJ1-2; 8 nucleotides line up with TRBD1. Germline values: CDR1 SGHKS, CDR2 YYEKEE (reference sequence). CDR3 length: 16 amino acids. V lost 2 bases to trimming and J lost 3 bases; unmatched junction nucleotides: 9. The chain's CDR3 is CASSFWDRLGDYGYTF. The CDR3 nucleotides are TGTGCCAGCAGCTTCTGGGACAGGCTCGGCGACTATGGCTACACCTTC.

This clonotype was picked up many times. The chain links TRBV2 to TRBJ2-1, with a possible D match to TRBD2 (6 bases). Per germline, CDR1 SNHLY and CDR2 FYNNEI. This CDR3 has 12 amino acids. Trimming stripped 8 bases from V and 7 bases from J, with 12 bases between. CDR3 sequence (DNA): TGTGCCAGCCGGAGGGCCGGAAATGAGCAGTTCTTC. This gives the protein CASRRAGNEQFF.

A few counts support this clonotype. V is TRBV20-1 and J is TRBJ1-2; tentative D call: TRBD1 (5 bases). The V gene's germline CDR1 is DFQATT and CDR2 SNEGSKA (reference sequence). V shed 5 bases and J shed 4 bases, with 11 bases lying between them. The CDR3 is 12 residues long. CDR3 in DNA: TGCAGTGCTTGGAGGGACGGCTATGGCTACACCTTC. It is translated as CSAWRDGYGYTF.

The rearrangement links TRBV7-9 to TRBJ2-5; D gene unclear. The CDR3 runs 14 residues. Per the germline V gene, CDR1 is SEHNR and CDR2 is FQNEAQ (reference sequence). V was clipped by 0 bases and J by 3 bases, with 8 bases between them. Here the CDR3 DNA reads TGTGCCAGCAGCTTAGCACAGAGTGAAGAGACCCAGTACTTC. Its translation: CASSLAQSEETQYF.

This chain joins TRBV2 and TRBJ1-4, with 9 nucleotides matching TRBD1. The CDR3 sequence is 17 residues long. V lost 8 bases, J lost 5 bases, and 15 bases stayed unmatched. Germline assignment: CDR1 SNHLY and CDR2 FYNNEI. As DNA, the CDR3 is TGTGCCAGCCACGGGACAGGGAGATTCTCCTCGAATGAAAAACTGTTTTTT. This codes for CASHGTGRFSSNEKLFF.

V gene TRBV14 combines with J gene TRBJ1-1; D perhaps matches TRBD1 (5 bases). The CDR3 is made up of 16 amino acids. CDR1 and CDR2 from the germline V gene are SGHDN and FVKESK. Trimming stripped 2 bases from V and 7 bases from J, with 20 bases between. The CDR3: CASSQITGRVNGEAFF. CDR3 nucleotide sequence: TGTGCCAGCAGCCAAATTACGGGACGGGTTAACGGTGAAGCTTTCTTT.

The CDR3 region is CASSYRPGQGYEQYF. In DNA, the CDR3 is TGTGCCAGCAGCTACAGACCGGGACAGGGCTACGAGCAGTACTTC. V and J are TRBV14 and TRBJ2-7, with 9 nucleotides matching TRBD1. The CDR3 is made up of 15 amino acids. The germline V gene has CDR1 SGHDN and CDR2 FVKESK. Germline trimming cut 5 bases from V and 3 bases from J; bases unmatched to any gene: 8.

J is TRBJ1-2 and V is TRBV20-1; 10 positions agree with TRBD1. V lost 5 bases, J lost 4 bases, and 4 bases stayed unmatched. From germline, CDR1 is DFQATT and CDR2 SNEGSKA (reference sequence). The CDR3 contains 13 residues. CDR3 sequence reads: CSARQGAIYGYTF. The CDR3 nucleotides read TGCAGTGCTCGACAGGGGGCTATCTATGGCTACACCTTC.

The V gene is TRBV13, the J gene TRBJ2-1; 8 nucleotides line up with TRBD2. This CDR3 comprises 16 residues. Germline CDR1 reads PRHDT; CDR2 reads FYEKMQ (reference sequence). Trimming at V came to 3 bases and at J to 8 bases, leaving 12 bases not matched to a gene. The CDR3, as DNA: TGTGCCAGCAGCTTCTTTACGGGAGGGCCAGTGGATGAGCAGTTCTTC. It translates to CASSFFTGGPVDEQFF.

This clonotype was seen only a few times. V is TRBV27 and J is TRBJ2-7; TRBD2 aligns across 8 bases. In germline, CDR1 is MNHEY, CDR2 SMNVEV (reference sequence). This CDR3 spans 16 amino acids. With 5 bases clipped from V and 0 bases from J, the junction kept 9 bases outside the gene matches. CDR3 DNA sequence: TGTGCCAGCAGTCCTCCTCTAGCGGGTTCCTCCTACGAGCAGTACTTC. The encoded protein is CASSPPLAGSSYEQYF.

This clonotype was seen a handful of times. V and J are TRBV14 and TRBJ2-2; tentative D call: TRBD1 (6 bases). The germline gives CDR1 SGHDN, CDR2 FVKESK. V gave up 6 bases and J gave up 0 bases, with 8 bases separating them. CDR3 length: 14 residues. The CDR3 sequence: CASRRTANTGELFF. The CDR3 nucleotides read TGTGCCAGCAGACGGACAGCGAACACCGGGGAGCTGTTTTTT.

This clonotype has a handful of counts. This rearrangement joins TRBV30 to TRBJ2-7; TRBD1 aligns across 10 bases. Germline CDR1 GTSNPN, CDR2 SVGIG (reference sequence). Trimming took 5 bases from V and 3 from J; bases not matched to a gene: 1. The CDR3 covers 12 residues. CDR3: CAWGDRGYEQYF. In nucleotides, the CDR3 is TGTGCCTGGGGGGACAGGGGCTACGAGCAGTACTTC.

V gene TRBV20-1 combines with J gene TRBJ1-5, with a tentative D call TRBD1 (5 bases). Trimming took 1 base from V and 0 from J, leaving 7 bases between them. This CDR3 contains 14 residues. Germline V gives CDR1 DFQATT, CDR2 SNEGSKA (reference sequence). Here the CDR3 reads CSARVGTSNQPQHF. The DNA of the CDR3 is TGCAGTGCTAGAGTCGGGACTAGCAATCAGCCCCAGCATTTT.

The V and J genes are TRBV5-4 and TRBJ1-4; D is possibly TRBD1 (5 bases). This CDR3 is 16 amino acids long. Germline V gene data show CDR1 as SGHNT and CDR2 as YYREEE (reference sequence). V lost 4 bases to trimming and J lost 3 bases, with 16 bases between them. The CDR3 DNA is TGTGCCAGCAGCCCACCCCCGGGGGAATCTAATGAAAAACTGTTTTTT. This gives the protein CASSPPPGESNEKLFF.

The chain carries TRBV20-1 and TRBJ2-5, with TRBD2 matching over 12 bases. There are 16 residues in the CDR3. The ends lost 3 bases at V and 4 bases at J; junction bases unmatched: 9. Germline CDR1 reads DFQATT; CDR2 reads SNEGSKA (reference sequence). This CDR3 reads CSASYLAGGPGETQYF. In DNA form, the CDR3 reads TGCAGTGCTAGTTACCTAGCGGGAGGGCCGGGAGAGACCCAGTACTTC.

This clonotype was seen ten or more times. The J gene is TRBJ1-1, the V gene TRBV6-1; 7 positions match TRBD1. The V segment lost 6 bases and the J segment 4 bases; nucleotides outside the gene matches: 14. The length of the CDR3 is 16 residues. Germline CDR1 MNHNS, CDR2 SASEGT. The CDR3 sequence is CASSHPADRAFTEAFF. The CDR3 bases are TGTGCCAGCAGCCACCCTGCCGACAGGGCTTTCACTGAAGCTTTCTTT.

The genes are TRBV19 and TRBJ2-7, with 12 positions matching TRBD2. The germline gives CDR1 LNHDA, CDR2 SQIVND (reference sequence). The V and J ends lost 5 bases and 3 bases, in that order; junction bases with no gene match: 11. CDR3 length: 17 amino acids. CDR3 in amino acids: CASSRSQTSGSFYEQYF. The CDR3 DNA reads as TGTGCCAGTAGTCGCAGTCAGACTAGCGGGAGTTTCTACGAGCAGTACTTC. Using reference TRBV19 and TRBJ2-7 for the parts outside the CDR3, the full variable domain is DGGITQSPKYLFRKEGQNVTLSCEQNLNHDAMYWYRQDPGQGLRLIYYSQIVNDFQKGDIAEGYSVSREKKESFPLTVTSAQKNPTAFYLCASSRSQTSGSFYEQYFGPGTRLTVT.

The gene calls are TRBV20-1 and TRBJ2-3; 9 nucleotides agree with TRBD1. Germline V gives CDR1 DFQATT, CDR2 SNEGSKA (reference sequence). The ends lost 0 bases at V and 4 bases at J; junction bases unmatched: 8. The CDR3 has 16 residues. The CDR3 nucleotides are TGCAGTGCTAGAGATTCGGTACAGGGGGCCGCAGATACGCAGTATTTT. It is translated as CSARDSVQGAADTQYF.

The J gene is TRBJ2-1, the V gene TRBV10-3; no clear D gene. V shed 7 bases and J shed 6 bases, with 10 bases lying between them. CDR3 length equals 12 residues. Germline lookup yields CDR1 ENHRY and CDR2 SYGVKD. The chain's CDR3 is CAINSGPNEQFF. CDR3 coding DNA: TGTGCCATCAACTCAGGTCCCAATGAGCAGTTCTTC.

Regarding this clonotype: One end of the junction is discordant with germline, which a read error may explain. CDR3 residues: CAGRVSSGSSYNEQFF. The CDR3 DNA follows: TGTGCCGGCAGGGTGTCTAGCGGGAGCTCCTACAATGAGCAGTTCTTC. V gene TRBV7-2 combines with J gene TRBJ2-1, with 10 bases identical to TRBD2. Germline-derived CDR1 and CDR2 are SGHTA and FQGNSA. CDR3 length: 16 residues.

This clonotype came up many times. The V gene is TRBV6-1, the J gene TRBJ1-1; D is unclear. V lost 4 bases and J 5 bases, leaving 8 bases between the germline ends. The CDR3 is 12 amino acids. CDR1 and CDR2 (germline): MNHNS, SASEGT. The CDR3 loop reads CASSAAWTEAFF. The DNA of the CDR3 is TGTGCCAGCAGTGCCGCGTGGACTGAAGCTTTCTTT.

J is TRBJ1-5 and V is TRBV6-2 or TRBV6-3; D is ambiguous. Trimming removed 0 bases at V and 4 bases at J, with 4 bases between. Per the germline V gene, CDR1 is MNHEY and CDR2 is SVGEGT. The CDR3 extends over 13 amino acids. The CDR3 region has the DNA TGTGCCAGCAGTTACTCCCGAAATCAGCCCCAGCATTTT. This codes for CASSYSRNQPQHF.

This clonotype was counted ten times or more. The chain combines TRBV27 with TRBJ1-1; D is perhaps TRBD1 (5 bases). The CDR3 runs to 13 residues. CDR1 MNHEY and CDR2 SMNVEV come from the germline V gene (reference sequence). Trimming removed 6 bases from V and 1 base from J, with 9 bases in between. CDR3: CASRRGKNTEAFF. CDR3 nucleotides: TGTGCCAGCAGAAGGGGAAAGAACACTGAAGCTTTCTTT.

This clonotype was counted between two and nine times. Since a much larger clone is just one base distant, this may be a read error. V usage is TRBV28 and J usage is TRBJ1-1; D perhaps matches TRBD1 (6 bases). The V and J ends lost 7 bases and 7 bases respectively, with 22 bases between them. Germline CDR1 MDHEN, CDR2 SYDVKM. This CDR3 has 15 residues. In nucleotides, the CDR3 is TGTGCCAGCACCACATTCGAGGGGGAGGAGATTGAAGCTTTCTTT. Translating gives CASTTFEGEEIEAFF.